These T cell receptor beta chains were read from a single sample in a study of T-cell memory formation after mild COVID-19. TCRdb called the 5' RACE reads again in MiXCR, with one record for every CDR3 protein. The top ten clones hold roughly 3.2% of a sample with some 210,000 distinct CDR3 sequences, about 10% of them seen once. Sequenced sample: PBMCs or a T cell subset sorted from them (not recorded which). The receptors derive from a man between 18 and 35 years old who had mild COVID-19 (a few samples of this study predate the infection). Cell type and time point are not known. Each CDR3 is given without its conserved first and last residue. A D gene is named only where the DNA matches it firmly.

TRBD2 | TRBV7-3 | ASSMGLAGNEQF
- | TRBV5-1 | ASSLDVTQY
- | TRBV2 | ASSEANTEAF
- | TRBV3-1 | ASSQLAGPNEKLF
- | TRBV7-2 | ASSPSPAAGTQY
TRBD1 | TRBV29-1 | SVTGQDDQPQH
TRBD1 | TRBV5-1 | ASSMDRVGRDTQY
TRBD1 | TRBV6-6 | ASSHRGDTQY
- | TRBV12-3/TRBV12-4 | ASILTGTEAF
- | TRBV7-9 | ASSFSTSSLEQY
- | TRBV5-6 | ASSFLVIRDEQF
- | TRBV10-2 | ASSEWDSMSDTQY
- | TRBV11-2 | ASSSRT